This T cell receptor (beta chain) is from a study of long-term antiretroviral therapy in people with HIV. Study-wide results and limits: Sampling of blood ran from about 2004 to 2018, and older ART regimens were possibly in use.

Run at survey level, the immunoSEQ assay was version v3.0. Only in-frame clones appear in the TCRdb table, and some are missing; sequencing was by immunoSEQ multiplex PCR. The sample includes approximately 21,000 clones, approximately 90% seen only once; the top ten take about 3.5%. This CDR3 comprises 15 residues. The trim removed 5 bases at V and 2 bases at J, leaving 7 bases unmatched. In germline, CDR1 is SGHDN, CDR2 FVKESK. This clone has only one observation. Its antigen is currently unknown. This receptor was taken from a man between 60 and 75 years old with HIV. The sequencing used unsorted PBMCs, collected 2.3 years after starting antiretroviral therapy. The chain carries TRBV14 and TRBJ2-7; 9 bases match TRBD1. The CDR3 spells CASSKTGTGTYEQYF. The CDR3 DNA sequence: TGTGCCAGCAGCAAAACAGGGACAGGGACCTACGAGCAGTACTTC.